What follows describes a single T cell receptor (beta chain). The target antigen is unknown. The data were obtained in a study of shared clonotypes between healthy human individuals. Study-wide points: Sequencing depth was expected to influence donor clonotype sharing.

CDR3 length: 15 residues. Germline lookup yields CDR1 SGHRS and CDR2 YFSETQ. Only Caucasian adults living in Nashville, Tennessee made up the donor group. It was at deep level that the assay was run. Some clones are missing from TCRdb's copy, which holds only in-frame ones; the method was immunoSEQ multiplex PCR. This table has under 200,000 clones, approximately 92% appearing once. Sequenced material: naive CD4+ T cells sorted from blood. Subset of the sample: CD45RA+ positively selected. V usage is TRBV5-1 and J usage is TRBJ2-5, with a possible D match to TRBD1 (6 bases). The J call could be wrong; TRBJ2-7 is a better fit for the DNA end. The sequence was collected from a woman in her 30s in good health. Written as DNA, the CDR3 is TGCGCCAGCAGCTTTTTGGGGGCGGGCTCCTACGAGCAGTACTTC. Amino acid sequence: CASSFLGAGSYEQYF.